The clone carrying this T cell receptor beta chain was counted between two and nine times. The germline V gene has CDR1 SGHRS and CDR2 YFSETQ. V lost 3 bases and J lost 7, with 17 bases in between. The CDR3 extends over 16 amino acids. The data stem from a study of control samples from healthy donors and cancer patients. Clones were sequenced by immunoSEQ multiplex PCR, and TCRdb holds only the in-frame ones, with some missing. The table lists some 70,000 clones, under 85% of them singletons. This TCR came from a man in his fifties or sixties in good health. This rearrangement joins TRBV5-1 to TRBJ1-6; D is unresolved. Material: blood. The CDR3: CASSSLSGGRNSPLHF. In nucleotides, the CDR3 is TGCGCCAGCAGCTCCCTTTCGGGCGGACGGAATTCACCCCTCCACTTT.